The 6 T cell receptor beta chains in this list originate from one sample, sequenced in a study of OX40 agonist ivuxolimab in advanced cancers. Repertoires were generated with immunoSEQ multiplex PCR, while TCRdb's copy carries only in-frame clones and drops some. This repertoire shows 60,000 to 65,000 clones, approximately 84% found once; its top ten account for about 3%. The sequencing here drew on CD4+ or CD8+ T cells sorted from blood, taken in a trial of the OX40 agonist ivuxolimab. The receptors come from an adult with an advanced solid tumor such as melanoma, head and neck, liver or kidney cancer.

The chain recombines TRBV18 with TRBJ2-3; 7 bases line up with TRBD2. V lost 3 bases and J lost 7; bases outside the gene matches: 10. Germline V gene lookup returns CDR1 KGHSH and CDR2 LQKENI. This CDR3 comprises 15 residues. The DNA of the CDR3 is TGTGCCAGCTCACCTACTAGCGCCCGTGCCCATACGCAGTATTTT. This codes for CASSPTSARAHTQYF.

This clone showed up just once. V usage is TRBV5-4 and J usage is TRBJ1-2, with 8 positions matching TRBD1. Trimming took 4 bases from V and 1 from J; bases not matched to a gene: 12. Germline CDR1 and CDR2: SGHNT and YYREEE (reference sequence). This CDR3 has 17 residues. CDR3 residues: CASSNAGGAAVNYGYTF. CDR3 coding DNA: TGTGCCAGCAGCAACGCAGGGGGCGCGGCCGTTAACTATGGCTACACCTTC.

The chain employs TRBV19 and TRBJ2-7, with 7 bases matching TRBD2. CDR1 is LNHDA, CDR2 SQIVND, per germline (reference sequence). J lost 4 bases, V lost 5 bases, and 17 bases had no gene match. The CDR3 sequence is 17 residues long. The CDR3 reads CASSPLGGYHLEYEQYF. CDR3 nucleotides: TGTGCCAGTAGTCCCCTGGGAGGGTACCACCTGGAATACGAGCAGTACTTC.

The chain combines TRBV28 with TRBJ2-7; TRBD2 agrees at 13 bases. Germline V CDR1 and CDR2: MDHEN, SYDVKM. This CDR3 is 17 amino acids long. V was clipped by 4 bases and J by 4 bases; unmatched bases: 10. CDR3 region: CASSSYPGLAGLYEQYF. DNA for the CDR3: TGTGCCAGCAGTTCATACCCGGGACTAGCGGGACTATACGAGCAGTACTTC. Looking up the rest from reference TRBV28 and TRBJ2-7 gives the full variable domain: DVKVTQSSRYLVKRTGEKVFLECVQDMDHENMFWYRQDPGLGLRLIYFSYDVKMKEKGDIPEGYSVSREKKERFSLILESASTNQTSMYLCASSSYPGLAGLYEQYFGPGTRLTVT.

The chain employs TRBV28 and TRBJ1-5; unclear D gene. The V and J ends lost 3 bases and 1 base respectively, with 13 bases between them. CDR1 is MDHEN and CDR2 is SYDVKM in the germline V gene. The CDR3 consists of 16 residues. The CDR3 loop reads CASSFGGRSSNQPQHF. CDR3 nucleotide sequence: TGTGCCAGCAGTTTCGGAGGGAGATCGAGCAATCAGCCCCAGCATTTT.

This chain connects TRBV25-1 to TRBJ1-6, with 11 positions matching TRBD1. The CDR3 loop spans 15 amino acids. Germline CDR1 MGHDK, CDR2 SYGVNS. Trimming removed 5 bases from V and 7 bases from J; junction bases left unmatched: 4. As DNA, the CDR3 is TGTGCCAGCAGTACTGGGACAGGGGGAAATTCACCCCTCCACTTT. This encodes CASSTGTGGNSPLHF. Looking up the rest from reference TRBV25-1 and TRBJ1-6 gives the full variable domain: EADIYQTPRYLVIGTGKKITLECSQTMGHDKMYWYQQDPGMELHLIHYSYGVNSTEKGDLSSESTVSRIRTEHFPLTLESARPSHTSQYLCASSTGTGGNSPLHFGNGTRLTVT.